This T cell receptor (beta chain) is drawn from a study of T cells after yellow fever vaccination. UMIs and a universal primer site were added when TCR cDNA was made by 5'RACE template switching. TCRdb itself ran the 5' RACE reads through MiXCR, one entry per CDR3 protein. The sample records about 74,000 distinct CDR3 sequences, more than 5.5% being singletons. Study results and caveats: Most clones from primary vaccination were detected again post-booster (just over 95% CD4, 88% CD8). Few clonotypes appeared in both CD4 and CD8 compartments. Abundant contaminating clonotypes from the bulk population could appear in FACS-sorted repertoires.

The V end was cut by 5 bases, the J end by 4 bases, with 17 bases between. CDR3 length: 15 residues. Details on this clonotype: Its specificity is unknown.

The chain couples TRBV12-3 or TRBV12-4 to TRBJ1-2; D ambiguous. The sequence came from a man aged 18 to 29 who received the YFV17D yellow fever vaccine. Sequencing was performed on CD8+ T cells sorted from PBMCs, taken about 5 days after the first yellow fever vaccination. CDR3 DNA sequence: TGTGCCAGCAGTCCCGGAACACCCGCCTTCTATGGCTACACCTTC. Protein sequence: CASSPGTPAFYGYTF.